This T cell receptor (beta chain) was identified during a study of blood T cell repertoires in COVID-19. For the study at large: T cells, B-cell-depleted T cells, or PBMCs supplied cDNA or gDNA.

The J segment lost 2 bases and the V segment lost 5 bases, leaving 6 bases of the junction unmatched. The CDR3 is made up of 15 amino acids. Germline CDR1 MNHEY, CDR2 SMNVEV (reference sequence). Authors' processing steps: Amplification with reference gene primers provided the estimates of nucleated cell counts. Profiled with immunoSEQ multiplex PCR; TCRdb holds only in-frame clones, not every one. The DNA gave D and trimming, while V, J and clone size come from that table. Of over 90,000 clones listed, over 65% are singletons. The source is a man aged 65-85 years with COVID-19, enrolled during active disease. The V and J genes are TRBV27 and TRBJ2-7; 10 bases are a match to TRBD2. The sequenced material came from peripheral blood. The CDR3 reads CASSPPGLAAYEQYF. For the CDR3, the DNA is TGTGCCAGCAGTCCCCCCGGACTAGCGGCCTACGAGCAGTACTTC.